Below are 8 T cell receptor beta chains sequenced from a single sample in a study of blood T cell repertoires in COVID-19. Measured with immunoSEQ multiplex PCR; TCRdb has only the in-frame clones, and not every one. The sample contains 240,000 or so clones, approximately 86% of which appear only once. The specimen sequenced was peripheral blood. Receptors were obtained from a woman between 25 and 40 years old who had recovered from COVID-19.

The V and J genes are TRBV5-1 and TRBJ2-2, with a weak D call TRBD1 (6 bases). Germline loops: CDR1 SGHRS, CDR2 YFSETQ. The CDR3 spans 16 residues. The V gene lost 4 bases and the J gene lost 4 bases, with 17 bases spanning the gap. DNA of the CDR3: TGCGCCAGCAGCCCTACCGGGACAACACTCACCGGGGAGCTGTTTTTT. This translates into CASSPTGTTLTGELFF.

This clone was recorded once. This chain connects TRBV7-3 to TRBJ2-1; D might be TRBD1 (6 bases). V was pared by 4 bases and J by 3 bases, with 7 bases between. In germline, CDR1 is SGHTA, CDR2 FQGTGA. This CDR3 contains 13 residues. CDR3: CASSSDSYNEQFF. DNA for the CDR3: TGTGCCAGCAGCTCGGACAGCTACAATGAGCAGTTCTTC.

The J gene is TRBJ1-5, the V gene TRBV19; D is perhaps TRBD1 (5 bases). The V gene's germline CDR1 is LNHDA and CDR2 SQIVND (reference sequence). V gave up 1 base and J gave up 1 base, with 14 bases separating them. This CDR3 has 17 residues. CDR3 protein: CASSIAPYGGSNQPQHF. In nucleotides, the CDR3 is TGTGCCAGTAGTATAGCCCCCTATGGGGGGAGCAATCAGCCCCAGCATTTT.

V usage is TRBV6-4 and J usage is TRBJ1-1, with a weak D call TRBD1 (5 bases). The germline V and J ends were trimmed by 9 bases and 8 bases, with 19 bases remaining between them. CDR3 length: 13 amino acids. Germline assignment: CDR1 MRHNA and CDR2 SNTAGT. CDR3 in amino acids: CARTSGAKGEAFF. The CDR3 DNA reads as TGTGCCAGAACCTCTGGGGCCAAGGGGGAAGCTTTCTTT.

This rearrangement joins TRBV10-2 to TRBJ2-7, with D perhaps matching TRBD1 (6 bases). The V and J ends lost 5 bases and 7 bases respectively, with 12 bases between them. Germline V gene data show CDR1 as WSHSY and CDR2 as SAAADI. The CDR3 consists of 12 residues. The CDR3: CASSPGELEQYF. The CDR3 DNA follows: TGCGCCAGCAGTCCAGGGGAATTAGAGCAGTACTTC.

This clone was detected only once. V is TRBV9 and J is TRBJ1-2, with D tentatively TRBD1 (5 bases). This CDR3 contains 12 residues. Germline V gives CDR1 SGDLS, CDR2 YYNGEE. Trimming removed 3 bases from V and 8 bases from J, with 11 bases in between. In nucleotides, the CDR3 is TGTGCCAGCAGCGCAGGGTTCGAGGGCTACACCTTC. It translates to CASSAGFEGYTF.

The genes are TRBV11-2 and TRBJ2-7; 7 bases are shared with TRBD1. The CDR3 is 15 amino acids. Germline lookup yields CDR1 SGHAT and CDR2 FQNNGV. Trimming at V came to 6 bases and at J to 3 bases, leaving 11 bases not matched to a gene. The CDR3 DNA reads as TGTGCCAGCAGTTACCGGGACAGACCTTACTACGAGCAGTACTTC. Translated, it gives CASSYRDRPYYEQYF.

J is TRBJ1-1 and V is TRBV3-1 (or the pseudogene TRBV3-2); possibly TRBD1 for D (6 bases). The CDR3 length is 20 residues. CDR1 and CDR2 from the germline V gene are LGHDT and YNNKEL (reference sequence). V shed 3 bases and J shed 4 bases, with 30 bases lying between them. The CDR3 sequence is CASSQVSVTFSATGSTEAFF. The CDR3 bases are TGTGCCAGCAGCCAGGTGTCCGTAACGTTTTCTGCAACAGGGAGCACTGAAGCTTTCTTT.